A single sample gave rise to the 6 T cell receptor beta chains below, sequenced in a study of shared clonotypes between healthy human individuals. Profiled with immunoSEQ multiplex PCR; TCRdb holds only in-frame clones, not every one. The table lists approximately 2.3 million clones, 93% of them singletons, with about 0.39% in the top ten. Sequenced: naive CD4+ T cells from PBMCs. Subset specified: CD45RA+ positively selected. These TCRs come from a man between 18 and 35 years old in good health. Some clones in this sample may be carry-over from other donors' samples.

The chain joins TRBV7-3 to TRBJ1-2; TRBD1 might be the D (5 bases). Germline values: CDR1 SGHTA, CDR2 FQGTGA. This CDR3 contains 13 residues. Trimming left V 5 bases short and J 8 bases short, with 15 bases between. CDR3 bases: TGTGCCAGCAGCGAACAGGAGGGTTGGGGCTACACCTTC. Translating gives CASSEQEGWGYTF.

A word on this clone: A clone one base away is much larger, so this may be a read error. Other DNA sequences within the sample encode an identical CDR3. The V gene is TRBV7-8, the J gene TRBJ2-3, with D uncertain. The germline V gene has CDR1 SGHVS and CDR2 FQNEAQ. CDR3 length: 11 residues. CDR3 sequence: CASSLADTQYF. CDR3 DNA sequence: TGCGCCAGCAGCTTAGCAGATACGCAGTATTTT.

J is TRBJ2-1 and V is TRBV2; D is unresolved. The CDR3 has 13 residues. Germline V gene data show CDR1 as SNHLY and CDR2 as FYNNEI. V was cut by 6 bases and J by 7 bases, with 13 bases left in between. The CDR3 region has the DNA TGTGCCAGCAGAACCGACAAGAAGAATGAGCAGTTCTTC. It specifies CASRTDKKNEQFF.

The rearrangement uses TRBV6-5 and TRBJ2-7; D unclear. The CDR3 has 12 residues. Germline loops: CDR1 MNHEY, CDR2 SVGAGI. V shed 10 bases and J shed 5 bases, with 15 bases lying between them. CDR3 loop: CATSGQYDEQYF. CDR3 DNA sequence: TGTGCCACCTCGGGCCAATACGACGAGCAGTACTTC.

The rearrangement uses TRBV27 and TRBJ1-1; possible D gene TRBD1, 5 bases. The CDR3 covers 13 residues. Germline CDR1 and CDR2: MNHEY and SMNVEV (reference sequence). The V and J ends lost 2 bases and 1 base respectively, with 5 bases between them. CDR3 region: CASSLQGNTEAFF. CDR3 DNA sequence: TGTGCCAGCAGTTTACAGGGGAACACTGAAGCTTTCTTT.

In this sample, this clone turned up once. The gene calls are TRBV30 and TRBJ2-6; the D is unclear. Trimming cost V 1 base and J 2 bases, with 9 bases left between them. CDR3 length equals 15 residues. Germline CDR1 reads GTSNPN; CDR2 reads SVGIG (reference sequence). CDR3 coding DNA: TGTGCCTGGAGTGGGTTAACTACTGGGGCCAACGTCCTGACTTTC. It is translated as CAWSGLTTGANVLTF.